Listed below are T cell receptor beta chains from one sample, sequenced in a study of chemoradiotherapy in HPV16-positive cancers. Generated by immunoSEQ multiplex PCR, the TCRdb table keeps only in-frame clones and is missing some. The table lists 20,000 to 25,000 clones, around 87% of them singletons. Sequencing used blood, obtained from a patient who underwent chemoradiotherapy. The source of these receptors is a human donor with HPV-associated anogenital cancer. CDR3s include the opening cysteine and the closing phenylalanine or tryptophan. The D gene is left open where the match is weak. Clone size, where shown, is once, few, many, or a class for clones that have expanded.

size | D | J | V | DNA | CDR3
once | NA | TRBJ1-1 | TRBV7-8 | TGTGCCACCACCTTAATCCCAGTGAACACTGAAGCTTTCTTT | CATTLIPVNTEAFF
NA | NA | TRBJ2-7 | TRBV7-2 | TGTGCCAGCAGCTCGGGCCGGCGGCCGGGCGAGCAGTACTTC | CASSSGRRPGEQYF
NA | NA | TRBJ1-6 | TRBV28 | TGTGCCAGCAGTGAACCCCGGGGCGGTAGGAGCTCCTATAATTCACCCCTCCACTTT | CASSEPRGGRSSYNSPLHF
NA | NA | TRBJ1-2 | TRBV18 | TGTGCCAGCTCACCCGACAGGAGCTATGGCTACACCTTC | CASSPDRSYGYTF
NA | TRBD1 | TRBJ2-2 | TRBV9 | TGTGCCAGCAGCGGGGACAGGGGCCAGACCGGGGAGCTGTTTTTT | CASSGDRGQTGELFF
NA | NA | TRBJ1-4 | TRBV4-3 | TGCGCCAGCAGCTATTATATCGGGGCAGGTAATGAAAAACTGTTTTTT | CASSYYIGAGNEKLFF
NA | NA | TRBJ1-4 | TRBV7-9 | TGTGCCAGCAGCTTTTACGGCGATAATGAAAAACTGTTTTTT | CASSFYGDNEKLFF
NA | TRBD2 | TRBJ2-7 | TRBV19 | TGTGCCAGTGGGCGGGGGGTCTCCTACGAGCAGTACTTC | CASGRGVSYEQYF
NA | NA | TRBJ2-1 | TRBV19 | TGTGCCAGTAGCGGACTAATCTACAATGAGCAGTTCTTC | CASSGLIYNEQFF
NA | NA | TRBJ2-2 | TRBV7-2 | TGTGCCAGCAGTCTCACCGGGGAGCTGTTTTTT | CASSLTGELFF
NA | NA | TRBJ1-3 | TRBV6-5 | TGTGCCAGCAGTTACTCCCGATGGGGTGAAAACACCATATATTTT | CASSYSRWGENTIYF
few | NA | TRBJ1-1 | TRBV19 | TGTGCCAGTAGTATAGGGGCAGGGCCCCGAATTGAAGCTTTCTTT | CASSIGAGPRIEAFF
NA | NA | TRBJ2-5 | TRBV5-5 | TGTGCCAGCAGCTCGTTGACTAGGCCGGAGACCCAGTACTTC | CASSSLTRPETQYF
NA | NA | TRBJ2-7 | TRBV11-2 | TGTGCCAGCAGCTTAGAGGGGGGGCGACCACAACTATTACAATACGAGCAGTACTTC | CASSLEGGRPQLLQYEQYF
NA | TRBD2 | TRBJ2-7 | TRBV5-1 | TGCGCCAGCAGCTTGGCAGGGCTAGCGGGGACCTACGAGCAGTACTTC | CASSLAGLAGTYEQYF
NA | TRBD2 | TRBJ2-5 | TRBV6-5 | TGTGCCAGCAGTCCCCCACTAGCGGGACAAGAGACCCAGTACTTC | CASSPPLAGQETQYF
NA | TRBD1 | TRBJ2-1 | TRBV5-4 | TGTGCCAGCAGCTTGGGGACAGGGGTAGCTTGGGAGCAGTTCTTC | CASSLGTGVAWEQFF
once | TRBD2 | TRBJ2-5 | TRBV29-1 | TGCAGCGTTGGGGGGAGACACGCGAACGGGGGGGAGACCCAGTACTTC | CSVGGRHANGGETQYF
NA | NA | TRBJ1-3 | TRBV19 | TGTGCCAGTAGACCCTCCGGTGGGGGGCACGGAAACACCATATATTTT | CASRPSGGGHGNTIYF
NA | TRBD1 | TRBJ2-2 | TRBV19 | TGTGCCAGTAGTCTCGGACAGGGGAGAGCCGGGGAGCTGTTTTTT | CASSLGQGRAGELFF
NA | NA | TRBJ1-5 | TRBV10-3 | TGTGCCATCAGTGAGTCGATCGGGAATCAGCCCCAGCATTTT | CAISESIGNQPQHF
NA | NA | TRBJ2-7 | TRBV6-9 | TGTGCCAGCAGTCCCTCCGCGACTGGAGACGAGCAGTACTTC | CASSPSATGDEQYF
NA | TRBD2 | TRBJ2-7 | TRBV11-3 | TGTGCCAGCAGCTTCCTGGGACTAGCAGTAACCGGCGAGCAGTACTTC | CASSFLGLAVTGEQYF
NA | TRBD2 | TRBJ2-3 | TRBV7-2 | TGTGCCAGCAGCTTAGAAGGGCGGGAGGGTTATACGCAGTATTTT | CASSLEGREGYTQYF
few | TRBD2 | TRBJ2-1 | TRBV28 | TGTGCCAGAGGACTAGCGGGAAAGCAGTTCTTC | CARGLAGKQFF
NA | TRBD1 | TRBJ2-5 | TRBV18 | TGTGCCAGCTCACCAAACAGGGGGCAGGAGACCCAGTACTTC | CASSPNRGQETQYF
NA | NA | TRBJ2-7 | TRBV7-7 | TGTGCCAGCAGTCTTCAAGACAGTACTGACGAGCAGTACTTC | CASSLQDSTDEQYF
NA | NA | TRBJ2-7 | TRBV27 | TGTGCCAGCAGTCCTGCCTACGAGCAGTACTTC | CASSPAYEQYF